This T cell receptor beta chain was observed in a study of shared clonotypes between healthy human individuals. Germline lookup yields CDR1 MGHRA and CDR2 YSYEKL. The CDR3 is 15 residues long. Trimming removed 0 bases from V and 4 bases from J, with 10 bases in between. Data came from immunoSEQ multiplex PCR; TCRdb stores just in-frame clones and leaves some out. The sample lists 110,000 or so clones, about 62% occurring once. This sequence joins TRBV4-1 and TRBJ1-5; D gene ambiguous. The TCR sequence derives from a woman between 25 and 40 years old in good health. Sequencing was done on a sample of memory CD8+ T cells sorted from blood. Subset described: CD45RO+ cells pooled with CCR7-negative TemRA cells. This CDR3 reads CASSQESVRNQPQHF. CDR3 nucleotide sequence: TGCGCCAGCAGCCAAGAATCGGTGAGGAATCAGCCCCAGCATTTT.